Below, 21 T cell receptor beta chains from the same sample are listed, as sequenced in a study of blood T cells in healthy people across ages (dated by TCRdb to the mid-2010s). Library method: 5' RACE. The reads were generated on an Illumina HiSeq 2500. A second PCR of about 7 to 12 cycles was run with a J-beta primer mix and a sample-barcoded 5' primer. TCRdb reprocessing: public reads trimmed at Q25 with fastp, clones called with MiXCR, in-frame beta chains kept. Duplicate CDR3 protein sequences are folded into a single record with the most common DNA and genes. The sample table shows around 1,000,000 distinct CDR3 sequences, and around 27% are seen once. Jointly, the top ten make up about 0.72% of the sample. This sample also appeared in a second study, on T cells of mothers and their children.

The source material was blood. The receptor source for this set is a girl aged 2-9 years in good health.

Here the CDR3 reads CATSDPSTGEGAYEQYF. CDR3 bases: TGTGCCACCAGTGATCCGAGCACAGGGGAAGGTGCCTACGAGCAGTACTTC. The rearrangement links TRBV24-1 to TRBJ2-7; 7 bases map to TRBD1. Germline CDR1 reads KGHDR; CDR2 reads SFDVKD. J lost 2 bases, V lost 3 bases, and 12 bases had no gene match. The CDR3 sequence is 17 residues long.

The V call is TRBV27, the J call TRBJ1-2; TRBD1 agrees at 7 bases. The V segment lost 10 bases and the J segment 6 bases; nucleotides outside the gene matches: 11. Looked up from germline, CDR1 is MNHEY and CDR2 is SMNVEV (reference sequence). This CDR3 spans 13 amino acids. CDR3 amino acids: CATGGRADNGYTF. DNA of the CDR3: TGTGCCACAGGGGGAAGAGCGGACAATGGCTACACCTTC.

This clonotype was detected only a few times. The J gene is TRBJ1-4, the V gene TRBV11-1, with D hard to call. The germline V and J ends were trimmed by 5 bases and 14 bases, with 15 bases remaining between them. In germline, CDR1 is SGHAT, CDR2 FQDESV (reference sequence). The CDR3 runs 12 residues. CDR3 residues: CASSPGPHGLFF. The CDR3 DNA reads TGTGCCAGCAGCCCAGGCCCGCATGGCCTGTTTTTT.

This chain joins TRBV3-1 and TRBJ2-5; D is undetermined. V lost 0 bases and J 10 bases, leaving 18 bases between the germline ends. The CDR3 spans 15 residues. Germline V CDR1 and CDR2: LGHDT, YNNKEL (reference sequence). The CDR3 here is CASSQDQNSFNGQYF. The CDR3, as DNA: TGTGCCAGCAGCCAAGATCAAAACTCGTTCAATGGCCAGTACTTC.

The rearrangement links TRBV27 to TRBJ2-7; the D gene is possibly TRBD2 (5 bases). V was pared by 3 bases and J by 4 bases, with 16 bases between. This CDR3 comprises 15 residues. CDR1 and CDR2 from the germline V gene are MNHEY and SMNVEV (reference sequence). The CDR3 coding sequence is TGTGCCAGCAGTTTCCTCCGGGATACGGGATACGAGCAGTACTTC. It specifies CASSFLRDTGYEQYF.

CDR3 residues: CASSRDRLNEQFF. DNA of the CDR3: TGTGCCAGCAGCCGGGACCGGTTAAATGAGCAGTTCTTC. The chain links TRBV7-3 to TRBJ2-5; D may match TRBD1 or TRBD2 (5 bases each). The end of the DNA aligns better with TRBJ2-1, so the J call may be wrong. Germline lookup yields CDR1 SGHTA and CDR2 FQGTGA. The CDR3 loop spans 13 amino acids.

This clonotype occurred a few times. This chain links TRBV6-5 with TRBJ2-6; 7 bases fit TRBD2. Germline trimming cut 7 bases from V and 2 bases from J; bases unmatched to any gene: 2. The germline gives CDR1 MNHEY, CDR2 SVGAGI. The CDR3 runs 14 residues. The CDR3 sequence: CASKRGAGANVLTF. CDR3 nucleotides: TGTGCCAGCAAACGGGGGGCTGGGGCCAACGTCCTGACTTTC.

This clonotype was found a few times. The J gene is TRBJ2-5, the V gene TRBV6-6; no reliable D call. The DNA end favors TRBJ2-7, so the J call may be wrong. This CDR3 has 14 residues. Germline V lookup: CDR1 MNHNY, CDR2 SVGAGI (reference sequence). This CDR3 reads CASTARLQTPEQYF. CDR3 in DNA: TGTGCCAGCACCGCTCGACTGCAAACCCCCGAGCAGTACTTC.

The chain employs TRBV14 and TRBJ2-1, with 11 bases fitting TRBD2. This CDR3 region has 17 residues. J lost 8 bases, V lost 1 base, and 10 bases had no gene match. Germline CDR1 SGHDN, CDR2 FVKESK. CDR3 loop: CASSQGGLAARGYEQFF. The CDR3 DNA sequence: TGTGCCAGCAGCCAAGGGGGACTAGCGGCAAGAGGCTATGAGCAGTTCTTC.

The sample holds a few counts of this clonotype. CDR3 residues: CASRDSGAGPTGELFF. CDR3 nucleotides: TGTGCCAGCAGGGATAGCGGGGCTGGACCCACCGGGGAGCTGTTTTTT. V usage is TRBV7-9 and J usage is TRBJ2-2; TRBD2 matches 8 bases. Per the germline V gene, CDR1 is SEHNR and CDR2 is FQNEAQ (reference sequence). This CDR3 comprises 16 residues. V lost 6 bases and J lost 4; bases outside the gene matches: 10.

The V call is TRBV11-3, the J call TRBJ2-1; D is possibly TRBD1 or TRBD2 (6 bases each). With 0 bases removed from V and 8 bases from J, the gap between germline ends came to 11 bases. The CDR3 covers 14 residues. The germline gives CDR1 SGHNT, CDR2 YENEEA. As DNA, the CDR3 is TGTGCCAGCAGCTTAGATCTGAGGGGGGATGAGCAGTTCTTC. This sequence encodes CASSLDLRGDEQFF.

The J gene is TRBJ1-2, the V gene TRBV29-1; 8 bases fit TRBD1. This CDR3 is 12 amino acids long. Germline V gives CDR1 SQVTM, CDR2 ANQGSEA. With 2 bases clipped from V and 8 bases from J, the junction kept 4 bases outside the gene matches. The CDR3 DNA follows: TGCAGCGTTGAAACGGACAGGGCGGGCTACACCTTC. Translation: CSVETDRAGYTF. The complete variable domain, with remaining parts taken from reference TRBV29-1 and TRBJ1-2, reads SAVISQKPSRDICQRGTSLTIQCQVDSQVTMMFWYRQQPGQSLTLIATANQGSEATYESGFVIDKFPISRPNLTFSTLTVSNMSPEDSSIYLCSVETDRAGYTFGSGTRLTVV.

The rearrangement joins TRBV29-1 to TRBJ2-7; D not resolved. Trimming removed 5 bases at V and 0 bases at J, with 11 bases between. Germline V lookup: CDR1 SQVTM, CDR2 ANQGSEA. This CDR3 region has 13 residues. This chain's CDR3 is CSVMAPGSYEQYF. CDR3 sequence (DNA): TGCAGCGTTATGGCGCCAGGCTCCTACGAGCAGTACTTC.

This chain connects TRBV29-1 to TRBJ1-2; no clear D gene. Trimming cost V 4 bases and J 7 bases, with 13 bases left between them. CDR1 and CDR2 from the germline V gene are SQVTM and ANQGSEA. The CDR3 has 12 amino acids. The chain's CDR3 is CSVGLPLGGYTF. CDR3 bases: TGCAGCGTTGGGCTCCCGTTGGGTGGCTACACCTTC. Combining the CDR3 with reference TRBV29-1 and TRBJ1-2 gives the whole variable domain SAVISQKPSRDICQRGTSLTIQCQVDSQVTMMFWYRQQPGQSLTLIATANQGSEATYESGFVIDKFPISRPNLTFSTLTVSNMSPEDSSIYLCSVGLPLGGYTFGSGTRLTVV.

The table lists this clonotype with a few counts. V usage is TRBV24-1 and J usage is TRBJ1-2, with D unresolved. Germline CDR1 reads KGHDR; CDR2 reads SFDVKD. The CDR3 totals 14 residues. V was clipped by 4 bases and J by 0 bases, with 8 bases between them. CDR3 sequence: CATSDPPTNYGYTF. In nucleotides, the CDR3 is TGTGCCACCAGTGACCCACCTACTAACTATGGCTACACCTTC.

The chain combines TRBV4-3 with TRBJ2-5; D is uncertain. Germline V CDR1 and CDR2: LGHNA, YSLEER. Trimming pared 5 bases from V and 1 base from J, leaving 8 bases between. The CDR3 length is 13 residues. CDR3 protein: CASSARLQETQYF. CDR3 DNA sequence: TGCGCCAGCAGCGCTCGTCTCCAAGAGACCCAGTACTTC.

This clonotype was counted only a few times. The chain joins TRBV12-3 or TRBV12-4 to TRBJ2-3; 15 positions agree with TRBD2. Losses at the gene ends were 7 bases for V and 0 bases for J; bases not matched to a gene: 17. CDR3 length: 21 amino acids. CDR3 nucleotides: TGTGCCAGCACCACCTCCCGGGGGAGGACTAGCGGGAGGGAGAGCACAGATACGCAGTATTTT. This encodes CASTTSRGRTSGRESTDTQYF.

This clonotype has a single count. The chain combines TRBV19 with TRBJ1-2; no firm D call. V lost 9 bases and J lost 7, with 36 bases in between. The germline gives CDR1 LNHDA, CDR2 SQIVND (reference sequence). The CDR3 totals 19 residues. In DNA form, the CDR3 reads TGTGCCAGCGACCCTACTCCCCGGCATTTAGTGTCTTCTCACTCTGGCTACACCTTC. Translated, it gives CASDPTPRHLVSSHSGYTF.

The V call is TRBV20-1, the J call TRBJ2-1; D is ambiguous. CDR1 and CDR2 (germline): DFQATT, SNEGSKA (reference sequence). The V and J ends lost 0 bases and 4 bases respectively, with 7 bases between them. This CDR3 is 13 amino acids long. As DNA, the CDR3 is TGCAGTGCTAGAGATTGGGGTTACAATGAGCAGTTCTTC. Translated, it gives CSARDWGYNEQFF.

The rearrangement links TRBV27 to TRBJ2-5, with D perhaps TRBD2 (5 bases). Germline loops: CDR1 MNHEY, CDR2 SMNVEV (reference sequence). The length of the CDR3 is 14 residues. Deletions cut 0 bases from V and 11 bases from J, with 16 bases between. CDR3 DNA sequence: TGTGCCAGCAGTTTATCGAAAACTGAGTGGGAGCAGTACTTC. Protein product: CASSLSKTEWEQYF.

Notes on this clonotype: At one of its ends the junction is not consistent with the germline gene, which may arise from a read error. V and J are TRBV6-6 and TRBJ1-4; TRBD1 matches at 7 bases. This CDR3 has 15 amino acids. In germline, CDR1 is MNHNY, CDR2 SVGAGI (reference sequence). CDR3 residues: CVSSRSGTENEKLFF. The CDR3 coding sequence is TGTGTCAGCAGTCGTTCGGGGACAGAAAATGAAAAACTGTTTTTT.